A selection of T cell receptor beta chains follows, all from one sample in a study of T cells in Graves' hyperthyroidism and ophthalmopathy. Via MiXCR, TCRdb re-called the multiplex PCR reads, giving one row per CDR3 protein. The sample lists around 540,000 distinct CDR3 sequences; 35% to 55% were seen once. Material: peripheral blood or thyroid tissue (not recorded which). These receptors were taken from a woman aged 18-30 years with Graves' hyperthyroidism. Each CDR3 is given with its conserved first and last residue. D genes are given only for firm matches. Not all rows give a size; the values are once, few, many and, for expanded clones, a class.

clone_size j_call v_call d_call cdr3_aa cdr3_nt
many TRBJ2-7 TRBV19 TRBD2 CASSRLAGAYEQYF TGTGCCAGTAGCAGACTAGCGGGAGCCTACGAGCAGTACTTC
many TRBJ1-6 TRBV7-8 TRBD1 CASSALTGGGSPLHF TGTGCCAGCAGCGCACTGACAGGGGGCGGTTCACCCCTCCACTTT
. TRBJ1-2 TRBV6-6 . CASSLGWNYGYTF TGTGCCAGCAGTTTAGGTTGGAACTATGGCTACACCTTC
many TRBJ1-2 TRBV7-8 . CASSRRPTGGYTF TGTGCCAGCAGCCGACGGCCCACGGGTGGCTACACCTTC
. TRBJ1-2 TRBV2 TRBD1 CASSSRDRDGNYGYTF TGTGCCAGCAGTAGCCGGGACAGGGATGGAAACTATGGCTACACCTTC
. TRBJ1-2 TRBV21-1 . CASSTIRTGGGYGYTF TGTGCCAGCAGCACTATCCGGACAGGGGGCGGATATGGCTACACCTTC
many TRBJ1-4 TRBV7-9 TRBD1 CASSQDRGREKLFF TGTGCCAGCAGCCAGGACAGGGGGCGTGAAAAACTGTTTTTT
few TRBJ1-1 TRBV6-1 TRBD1 CASSFGTGMNTEAFF TGTGCCAGCAGCTTCGGGACAGGGATGAACACTGAAGCTTTCTTT
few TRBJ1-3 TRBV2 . CASSEMGGGNTIYF TGTGCCAGCAGTGAAATGGGGGGCGGAAACACCATATATTTT
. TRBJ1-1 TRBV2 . CASGGADEAFF TGTGCCAGCGGGGGGGCAGATGAAGCTTTCTTT
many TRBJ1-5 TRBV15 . CATSGGSRNQPQHF TGTGCCACCAGCGGGGGGTCGCGCAATCAGCCCCAGCATTTT
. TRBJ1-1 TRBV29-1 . CSGGTEAFF TGCAGCGGGGGGACTGAAGCTTTCTTT
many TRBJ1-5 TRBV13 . CASSERPNQPQHF TGTGCCAGCAGCGAGAGGCCAAATCAGCCCCAGCATTTT
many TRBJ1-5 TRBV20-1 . CSARLGVGQPQHF TGCAGTGCTAGACTAGGGGTAGGTCAGCCCCAGCATTTT
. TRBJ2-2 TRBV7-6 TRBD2 CASSPSGSPGELFF TGTGCCAGCAGCCCGAGCGGGAGTCCCGGGGAGCTGTTTTTT
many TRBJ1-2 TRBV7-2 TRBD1 CASSPTGTHGYTF TGTGCCAGCAGCCCGACAGGGACCCATGGCTACACCTTC
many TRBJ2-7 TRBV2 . CASSRGLAREQYF TGTGCCAGCAGCCGCGGACTGGCTCGCGAGCAGTACTTC